The rows below give T cell receptor beta chains drawn from one sample of a study of shared clonotypes between healthy human individuals. Libraries were prepared by immunoSEQ multiplex PCR; TCRdb keeps only in-frame clonotypes and omits some of them. The table records about 2.3 million clones, roughly 92% of them present only once. Sample: naive CD4+ T cells from PBMCs. The source of these receptors is a man aged 18 to 29 in good health. Some clones in this sample may be carry-over from other donors' samples. The CDR3 runs from the conserved cysteine through the conserved F or W. A D gene is named only where the DNA matches it firmly. The size entry is marked missing in some rows and otherwise reads once, few, many or a size class.

j_gene | d_gene | abundance | v_gene | CDR3aa | CDR3nt
TRBJ2-3 | - | - | TRBV2 | CASSEDRLVADTQYF | TGTGCCAGCAGTGAAGACCGTCTAGTAGCAGATACGCAGTATTTT
TRBJ2-7 | TRBD2 | - | TRBV27 | CASRPRTGTSGYEQYF | TGTGCCAGCAGACCTCGAACCGGGACTAGTGGGTACGAGCAGTACTTC
TRBJ2-1 | TRBD2 | - | TRBV25-1 | CASSGREVQYNEQFF | TGTGCCAGCAGCGGGAGGGAGGTCCAGTACAATGAGCAGTTCTTC
TRBJ1-2 | TRBD1 | - | TRBV27 | CASRGQGATYYGYTF | TGTGCCAGCAGGGGACAGGGGGCGACGTACTATGGCTACACCTTC
TRBJ2-3 | TRBD2 | - | TRBV25-1 | CASSDWGGAGLGRTQYF | TGTGCCAGCAGTGACTGGGGCGGAGCGGGGTTGGGGAGAACGCAGTATTTT
TRBJ2-1 | - | - | TRBV6-1 | CASRESTGEQFF | TGTGCCAGCAGGGAATCGACAGGTGAGCAGTTCTTC
TRBJ2-5 | TRBD1 | once | TRBV18 | CASSPPDRDQETQYF | TGTGCCAGCTCACCACCGGACAGGGATCAAGAGACCCAGTACTTC
TRBJ2-3 | TRBD2 | - | TRBV5-1 | CASSLRLAGGPDTDTQYF | TGCGCCAGCAGCTTGCGACTAGCGGGAGGGCCTGACACAGATACGCAGTATTTT
TRBJ2-7 | - | - | TRBV5-6 | CASSRGFSYEQYF | TGTGCCAGCAGCCGTGGGTTCTCCTACGAGCAGTACTTC
TRBJ2-2 | TRBD1 | - | TRBV18 | CASSPDRASNTGELFF | TGTGCCAGCTCACCGGACAGGGCCTCGAACACCGGGGAGCTGTTTTTT
TRBJ2-7 | - | - | TRBV7-9 | CASSPGGLQLYEQYF | TGTGCCAGCAGCCCGGGCGGACTCCAGCTTTACGAGCAGTACTTC
TRBJ2-7 | - | - | TRBV5-1 | CASSLAGGPTLYEQYF | TGCGCCAGCAGCTTGGCCGGAGGACCCACCCTCTACGAGCAGTACTTC
TRBJ2-7 | TRBD1 | - | TRBV5-4 | CASSDRDRVDEQYF | TGTGCCAGCAGCGACCGGGACAGGGTCGACGAGCAGTACTTC
TRBJ2-7 | - | - | TRBV7-2 | CASSSQRLSEQYF | TGTGCCAGCAGCTCGCAACGACTAAGCGAGCAGTACTTC
TRBJ2-7 | TRBD2 | - | TRBV5-4 | CASSTGLAGGFYEQYF | TGTGCCAGCAGCACCGGACTAGCGGGAGGATTTTACGAGCAGTACTTC
TRBJ2-5 | TRBD2 | - | TRBV28 | CASRLSGSRETQYF | TGTGCCAGCAGGTTAAGCGGGAGCCGGGAGACCCAGTACTTC
TRBJ2-7 | - | few | TRBV27 | CASSSGTYEQYF | TGTGCCAGCAGTTCCGGGACCTACGAGCAGTACTTC
TRBJ2-7 | - | - | TRBV5-4 | CASSKTPSSYEQYF | TGTGCCAGCAGCAAAACACCCAGCTCCTACGAGCAGTACTTC
TRBJ2-3 | - | - | TRBV6-5 | CASSYSGTSSTDTQYF | TGTGCCAGCAGTTACTCCGGGACTTCTAGCACAGATACGCAGTATTTT
TRBJ1-5 | - | - | TRBV19 | CASSIDHGWGASGNQPQHF | TGTGCCAGTAGTATAGATCATGGGTGGGGGGCGTCGGGCAATCAGCCCCAGCATTTT
TRBJ1-4 | - | - | TRBV6-6 | CASRNPSGGLFF | TGTGCCAGCAGAAACCCGTCCGGGGGACTGTTTTTT
TRBJ2-7 | - | - | TRBV19 | CASSIQAGEQYF | TGTGCCAGTAGTATACAGGCCGGGGAGCAGTACTTC
TRBJ1-2 | - | - | TRBV19 | CASSMVRGKDGYTF | TGTGCCAGTAGTATGGTCCGGGGGAAGGATGGCTACACCTTC
TRBJ1-5 | - | - | TRBV28 | CASSLGQNDQPQHF | TGTGCCAGCAGCTTAGGACAGAACGATCAGCCCCAGCATTTT
TRBJ1-3 | - | few | TRBV7-9 | CASSLATSGNTIYF | TGTGCCAGCAGCTTGGCAACCTCTGGAAACACCATATATTTT
TRBJ2-1 | TRBD2 | once | TRBV9 | CASSVGLLAADNEQFF | TGTGCCAGCAGCGTAGGTCTCCTAGCGGCTGACAATGAGCAGTTCTTC
TRBJ2-7 | TRBD1 | - | TRBV6-1 | CASSEAGTGAYEQYF | TGTGCCAGCAGTGAGGCCGGGACAGGGGCCTACGAGCAGTACTTC
TRBJ1-2 | TRBD1 | - | TRBV27 | CASSPGTGGAGHFGYTF | TGTGCCAGCAGTCCCGGGACAGGGGGCGCAGGGCATTTTGGCTACACCTTC
TRBJ2-3 | - | - | TRBV5-1 | CASTLGAAQTTDTQYF | TGCGCCAGCACCCTTGGGGCAGCTCAGACCACAGATACGCAGTATTTT
TRBJ2-1 | TRBD1 | - | TRBV4-1 | CASSPMGQGDYNEQFF | TGCGCCAGCAGCCCCATGGGCCAGGGGGACTACAATGAGCAGTTCTTC
TRBJ1-4 | - | - | TRBV7-8 | CASSVSYPNEKLFF | TGTGCCAGCAGCGTAAGTTACCCTAATGAAAAACTGTTTTTT
TRBJ2-7 | - | - | TRBV28 | CASSSVQRAEQYF | TGTGCCAGCAGTTCCGTTCAGCGGGCCGAGCAGTACTTC
TRBJ2-3 | TRBD2 | - | TRBV2 | CASSERESDTQYF | TGTGCCAGCAGTGAGCGGGAGTCGGATACGCAGTATTTT
TRBJ1-4 | - | - | TRBV25-1 | CASSDYGRTNEKLFF | TGTGCCAGCAGTGATTACGGACGGACCAATGAAAAACTGTTTTTT
TRBJ1-1 | - | - | TRBV28 | CATRDTEAFF | TGTGCCACCCGGGACACTGAAGCTTTCTTT
TRBJ1-4 | - | - | TRBV6-7 | CAASGFANEKLFF | TGTGCCGCGTCCGGGTTCGCTAATGAAAAACTGTTTTTT
TRBJ2-5 | TRBD2 | - | TRBV7-9 | CASSPRWGTSGRSVETQYF | TGTGCCAGCAGCCCCAGATGGGGGACTAGCGGGAGATCAGTGGAGACCCAGTACTTC
TRBJ2-2 | - | - | TRBV11-3 | CASSLGRYTGELFF | TGTGCCAGCAGCCTGGGACGATACACCGGGGAGCTGTTTTTT
TRBJ1-5 | - | few | TRBV6-5 | CASGEGNSNQPQHF | TGTGCCAGCGGGGAGGGGAATAGCAATCAGCCCCAGCATTTT
TRBJ2-7 | - | once | TRBV28 | CASSPYFDWAVAGHNYEQYF | TGTGCCAGCAGCCCTTACTTCGATTGGGCTGTCGCGGGACACAACTACGAGCAGTACTTC
TRBJ1-2 | - | - | TRBV4-3 | CASSPIGTNGYTF | TGCGCCAGCAGCCCCATCGGGACCAATGGCTACACCTTC
TRBJ2-1 | - | - | TRBV5-6 | CASSLEARDEQFF | TGTGCCAGCAGCTTGGAGGCCCGGGATGAGCAGTTCTTC
TRBJ2-7 | - | - | TRBV14 | CASSQDRRGRYSYEQYF | TGTGCCAGCAGCCAAGATCGTAGAGGGCGGTACTCCTACGAGCAGTACTTC
TRBJ1-3 | - | few | TRBV28 | CASMGGGMGNTIYF | TGTGCCAGCATGGGCGGCGGGATGGGGAACACCATATATTTT
TRBJ2-7 | - | - | TRBV28 | CASNLSGTPAYEQYF | TGTGCCAGCAACCTATCCGGGACACCCGCCTACGAGCAGTACTTC
TRBJ2-1 | TRBD2 | - | TRBV6-1 | CASTPGGTRSGEQFF | TGTGCCAGTACTCCGGGAGGCACCAGGAGCGGTGAGCAGTTCTTC
TRBJ1-1 | - | - | TRBV7-8 | CASSSSRGGWTEAFF | TGTGCCAGCAGCTCCAGCAGGGGTGGATGGACTGAAGCTTTCTTT
TRBJ2-7 | - | - | TRBV11-2 | CASSLATDYEQYF | TGTGCCAGCAGCTTAGCGACAGACTACGAGCAGTACTTC
TRBJ2-3 | - | - | TRBV18 | CASSPLDLPSTDTQYF | TGTGCCAGCTCACCACTTGACCTCCCTAGCACAGATACGCAGTATTTT
TRBJ2-7 | TRBD1 | - | TRBV27 | CASSLGQVQSSYEQYF | TGTGCCAGCAGTTTAGGACAGGTCCAGAGCTCCTACGAGCAGTACTTC
TRBJ2-5 | - | - | TRBV7-2 | CASSLAHTISETQYF | TGTGCCAGCAGCTTAGCACACACAATATCGGAGACCCAGTACTTC
TRBJ2-2 | TRBD2 | - | TRBV15 | CATSRDRLAGKNTGELFF | TGTGCCACCAGCAGAGATCGACTAGCGGGAAAGAACACCGGGGAGCTGTTTTTT
TRBJ1-4 | TRBD1 | - | TRBV19 | CASSMLSRGRDREKLFF | TGTGCCAGTAGTATGCTTTCCAGGGGGCGCGATCGGGAAAAACTGTTTTTT
TRBJ2-6 | TRBD1 | - | TRBV19 | CATSRGQGGDGANVLTF | TGTGCCACCTCCAGGGGGCAGGGGGGAGATGGGGCCAACGTCCTGACTTTC
TRBJ2-3 | TRBD2 | - | TRBV28 | CASNRPGTITDTQYF | TGTGCCAGCAACCGGCCCGGGACTATTACAGATACGCAGTATTTT
TRBJ2-1 | TRBD2 | - | TRBV7-3 | CASSLYGLAGSYNEQFF | TGTGCCAGCAGCTTATACGGATTAGCGGGGTCCTACAATGAGCAGTTCTTC
TRBJ2-7 | - | few | TRBV5-1 | CASSLVGGASYEQYF | TGCGCCAGCAGCTTGGTAGGGGGAGCTTCCTACGAGCAGTACTTC